This T cell receptor beta chain was captured by sequencing in a study of CD8+CD57+ T cells in acquired aplastic anemia. Study summary: Yields of DNA that came from sorted CD4+ and CD8+ cells averaged about 3.4 ug. Study results and caveats: Approximately 29 was the count of CD8+ CDR3 sequences that patients shared with controls. For CD8+ Simpson's diversity, patients and controls showed no significant difference.

The CDR3 is made up of 13 amino acids. Germline V gene sequence: CDR1 LNHDA, CDR2 SQIVND (reference sequence). V lost 6 bases to trimming and J lost 6 bases; unmatched junction nucleotides: 5. Notes on this clonotype: The antigen remains undetermined.

Genomic DNA, the template, was used for profiling of the TCR beta VDJ and CDR3. TCRdb reprocessed the reads with MiXCR, giving one entry per CDR3 protein. The data show around 230,000 distinct CDR3 sequences, approximately 60% seen once. Sequencing was performed on sorted CD4+, CD8+, or CD8+CD57+ T cells (not recorded which) from PBMCs. V and J are TRBV19 and TRBJ1-5; 7 positions agree with TRBD1. This receptor was obtained from a human donor in good health. The CDR3 spells CASRPQGGQPQHF. CDR3 nucleotide sequence: TGTGCCAGTAGGCCTCAGGGGGGTCAGCCCCAGCATTTT.